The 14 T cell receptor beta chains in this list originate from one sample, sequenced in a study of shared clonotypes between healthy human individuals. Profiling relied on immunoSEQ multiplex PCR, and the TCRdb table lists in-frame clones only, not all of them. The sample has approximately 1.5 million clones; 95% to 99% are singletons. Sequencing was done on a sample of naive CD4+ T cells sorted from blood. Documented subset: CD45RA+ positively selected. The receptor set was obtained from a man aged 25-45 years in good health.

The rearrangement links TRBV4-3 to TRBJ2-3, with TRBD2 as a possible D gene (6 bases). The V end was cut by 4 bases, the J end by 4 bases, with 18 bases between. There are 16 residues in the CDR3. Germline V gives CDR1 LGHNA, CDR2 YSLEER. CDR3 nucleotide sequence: TGCGCCAGCAGCCGGGTGGCGGGACTGGTCGCAGATACGCAGTATTTT. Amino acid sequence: CASSRVAGLVADTQYF.

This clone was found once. In nucleotides, the CDR3 is TGTGCCAGCAGATGGGGACAGGGGGCGAACGGGGAGCTGTTTTTT. It codes for CASRWGQGANGELFF. The V and J genes are TRBV5-4 and TRBJ2-2, with 12 bases identical to TRBD1. V shed 5 bases, J shed 7 bases, and the junction held 6 bases outside the gene matches. CDR1 is SGHNT, CDR2 YYREEE, per germline (reference sequence). The CDR3 totals 15 residues.

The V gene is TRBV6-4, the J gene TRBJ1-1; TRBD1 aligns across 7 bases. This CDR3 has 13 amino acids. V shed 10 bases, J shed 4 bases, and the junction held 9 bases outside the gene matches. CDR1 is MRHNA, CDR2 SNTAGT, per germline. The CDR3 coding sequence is TGTGCCACCAGACAGGGAGTAGGCACTGAAGCTTTCTTT. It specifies CATRQGVGTEAFF.

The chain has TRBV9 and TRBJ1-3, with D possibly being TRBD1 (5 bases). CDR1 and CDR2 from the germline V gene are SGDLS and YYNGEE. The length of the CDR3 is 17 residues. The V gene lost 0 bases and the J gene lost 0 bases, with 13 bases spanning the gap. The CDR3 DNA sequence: TGTGCCAGCAGCGTAGGGTACAGTGGGGCCTCTGGAAACACCATATATTTT. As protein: CASSVGYSGASGNTIYF.

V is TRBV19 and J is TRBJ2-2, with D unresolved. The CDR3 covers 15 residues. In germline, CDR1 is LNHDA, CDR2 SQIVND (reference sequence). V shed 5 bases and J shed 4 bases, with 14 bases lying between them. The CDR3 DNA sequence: TGTGCCAGTAGTCCGGCCGGCTTGGTCACCGGGGAGCTGTTTTTT. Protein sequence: CASSPAGLVTGELFF.

CDR3 sequence: CASSTGQGANIQYF. The CDR3, as DNA: TGTGCCAGTAGTACGGGACAGGGGGCTAACATTCAGTACTTC. The chain links TRBV19 to TRBJ2-4; 12 nucleotides align to TRBD1. The CDR3 sequence is 14 residues long. Looked up from germline, CDR1 is LNHDA and CDR2 is SQIVND (reference sequence). V trimming: 4 bases; J trimming: 7 bases; junction bases outside the gene matches: 2.

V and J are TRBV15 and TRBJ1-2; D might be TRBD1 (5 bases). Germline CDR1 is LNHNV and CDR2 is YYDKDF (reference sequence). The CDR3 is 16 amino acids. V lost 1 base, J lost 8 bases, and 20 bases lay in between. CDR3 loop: CATSRAPGRRSDGYTF. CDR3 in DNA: TGTGCCACCAGCAGAGCCCCGGGACGACGTTCCGACGGCTACACCTTC. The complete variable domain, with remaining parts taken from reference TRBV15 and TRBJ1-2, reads DAMVIQNPRYQVTQFGKPVTLSCSQTLNHNVMYWYQQKSSQAPKLLFHYYDKDFNNEADTPDNFQSRRPNTSFCFLDIRSPGLGDTAMYLCATSRAPGRRSDGYTFGSGTRLTVV.

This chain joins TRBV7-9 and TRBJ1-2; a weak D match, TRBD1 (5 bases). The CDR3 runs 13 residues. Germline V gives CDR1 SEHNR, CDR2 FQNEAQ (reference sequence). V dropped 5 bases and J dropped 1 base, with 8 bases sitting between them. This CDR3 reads CASSADSNYGYTF. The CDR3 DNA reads TGTGCCAGCAGCGCTGACAGTAACTATGGCTACACCTTC.

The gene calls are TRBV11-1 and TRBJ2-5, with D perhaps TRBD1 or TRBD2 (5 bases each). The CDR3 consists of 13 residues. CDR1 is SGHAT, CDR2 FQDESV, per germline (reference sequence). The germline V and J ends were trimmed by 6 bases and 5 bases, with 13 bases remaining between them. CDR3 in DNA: TGTGCCAGCAGGATAACAGGAGGCGAGACCCAGTACTTC. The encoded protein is CASRITGGETQYF.

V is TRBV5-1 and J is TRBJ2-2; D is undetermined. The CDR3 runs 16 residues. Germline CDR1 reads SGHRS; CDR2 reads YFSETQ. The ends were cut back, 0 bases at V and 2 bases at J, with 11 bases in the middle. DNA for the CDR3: TGCGCCAGCAGCTTGGCCATCCCGGGTAACACCGGGGAGCTGTTTTTT. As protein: CASSLAIPGNTGELFF.

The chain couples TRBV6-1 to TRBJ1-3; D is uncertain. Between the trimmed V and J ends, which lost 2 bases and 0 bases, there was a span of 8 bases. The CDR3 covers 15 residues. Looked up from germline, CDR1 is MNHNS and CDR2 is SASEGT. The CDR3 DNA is TGTGCCAGCAGTGAAATTGGGTCCTCTGGAAACACCATATATTTT. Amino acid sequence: CASSEIGSSGNTIYF.

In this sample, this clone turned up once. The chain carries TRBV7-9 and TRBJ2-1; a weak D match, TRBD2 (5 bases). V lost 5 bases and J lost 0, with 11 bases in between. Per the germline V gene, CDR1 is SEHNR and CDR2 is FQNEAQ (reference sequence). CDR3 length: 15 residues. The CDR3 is CASSPASLSYNEQFF. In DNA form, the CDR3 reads TGTGCCAGCAGCCCCGCTAGCCTCTCCTACAATGAGCAGTTCTTC. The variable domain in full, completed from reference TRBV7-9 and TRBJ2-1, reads DTGVSQNPRHKITKRGQNVTFRCDPISEHNRLYWYRQTLGQGPEFLTYFQNEAQLEKSRLLSDRFSAERPKGSFSTLEIQRTEQGDSAMYLCASSPASLSYNEQFFGPGTRLTVL.

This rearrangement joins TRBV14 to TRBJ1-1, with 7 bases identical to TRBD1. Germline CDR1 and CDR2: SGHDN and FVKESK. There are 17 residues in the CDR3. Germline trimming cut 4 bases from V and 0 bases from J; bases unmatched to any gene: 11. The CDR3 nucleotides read TGTGCCAGCAGCCGACTCCATGCGGGACAGCTGAACACTGAAGCTTTCTTT. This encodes CASSRLHAGQLNTEAFF. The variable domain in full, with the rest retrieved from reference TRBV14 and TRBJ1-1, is EAGVTQFPSHSVIEKGQTVTLRCDPISGHDNLYWYRRVMGKEIKFLLHFVKESKQDESGMPNNRFLAERTGGTYSTLKVQPAELEDSGVYFCASSRLHAGQLNTEAFFGQGTRLTVV.

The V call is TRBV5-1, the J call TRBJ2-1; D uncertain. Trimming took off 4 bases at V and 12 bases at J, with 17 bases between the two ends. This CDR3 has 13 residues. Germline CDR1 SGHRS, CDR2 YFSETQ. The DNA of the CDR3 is TGCGCCAGCAGCCTTCTTGGGGTACGGGCGCAGTTCTTC. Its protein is CASSLLGVRAQFF. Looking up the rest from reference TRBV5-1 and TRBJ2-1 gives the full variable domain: KAGVTQTPRYLIKTRGQQVTLSCSPISGHRSVSWYQQTPGQGLQFLFEYFSETQRNKGNFPGRFSGRQFSNSRSEMNVSTLELGDSALYLCASSLLGVRAQFFGPGTRLTVL.